The T cell receptor beta chain described here comes from a study of blood T cell repertoires in COVID-19. Background on the study: Sample material is recorded as cDNA or gDNA derived from T cells, B-cell-depleted T cells, or PBMCs.

The CDR3 length is 14 residues. Trimming stripped 3 bases from V and 4 bases from J, with 10 bases between. The germline gives CDR1 SEHNR, CDR2 FQNEAQ (reference sequence). Only in-frame clones appear in the TCRdb table, and some are missing; sequencing was by immunoSEQ multiplex PCR. In the table there are fewer than 95,000 clones, 80% to 90% of which are singletons. What was sequenced was peripheral blood. The clonotype comes from a woman at least 80 years old with acute or convalescent COVID-19. The genes are TRBV7-9 and TRBJ1-5; unclear D gene. The CDR3 bases are TGTGCCAGCAGCTTCTCGTCAGGTAATCAGCCCCAGCATTTT. This encodes CASSFSSGNQPQHF.